This T cell receptor (beta chain) comes out of a study of Graves' ophthalmopathy and Graves' hyperthyroidism. RNA served as the template for amplifying TCR beta CDR3 regions. HTBI primers were employed in first-round RT-PCR, then a second-round multiplex PCR followed. One entry per CDR3 protein, called by TCRdb with MiXCR from the multiplex PCR reads. Counted here are under 350,000 distinct CDR3 sequences, 15% to 20% occurring once; the ten biggest clones make up roughly an eighth. This clonotype came up many times. The CDR3 length is 13 residues. The V end was cut by 2 bases, the J end by 5 bases, with 13 bases between. CDR1 and CDR2 from the germline V gene are GTSNPN and SVGIG (reference sequence).

Material: peripheral blood. The receptor comes from an adult man with Graves' ophthalmopathy. This chain links TRBV30 with TRBJ2-7; D not certain. CDR3: CAWSSGVYHEQYF. The DNA of the CDR3 is TGTGCCTGGAGTAGTGGGGTCTACCACGAGCAGTACTTC.